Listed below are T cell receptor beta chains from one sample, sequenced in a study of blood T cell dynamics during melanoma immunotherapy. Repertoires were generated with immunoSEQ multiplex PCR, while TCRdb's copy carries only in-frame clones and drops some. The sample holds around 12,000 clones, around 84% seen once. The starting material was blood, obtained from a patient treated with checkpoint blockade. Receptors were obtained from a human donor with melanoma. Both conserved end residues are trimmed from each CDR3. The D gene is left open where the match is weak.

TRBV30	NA	AWSPRRSSYNSPLH
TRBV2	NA	AGNRDRSTDTQY
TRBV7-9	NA	ASSLEMGLGEKLF
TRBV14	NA	ASSQVGSWGLAKNIQY
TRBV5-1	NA	ASSLSVTQETQY
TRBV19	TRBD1	ASSPGQGVRGETQY
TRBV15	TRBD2	ATSVSGRADEQY
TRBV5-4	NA	ASSSWGGRVYEQY
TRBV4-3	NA	ASSQSDSGEQF
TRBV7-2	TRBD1	ASSLAPGGQGDGGYT
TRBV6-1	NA	ASSDSTGYGYT
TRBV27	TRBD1	ASSLPYRGAGTDTQY
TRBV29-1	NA	SVDLRTYNEQF
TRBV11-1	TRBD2	ASSTRGLAGPLDTQY
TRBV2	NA	ASSPGTPNTEAF
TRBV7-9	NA	ASSLVDTQY
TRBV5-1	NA	ASTGGGLRASTDTQY
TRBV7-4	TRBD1	ASSFDWTGPDAKNIQY
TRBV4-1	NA	ASSQDSSWGRISSFNSPLH
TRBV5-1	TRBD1	ASSSYLGQGDEKLF
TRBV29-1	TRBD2	SGGRTSAYNEQF
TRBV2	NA	ASSQRDGYT
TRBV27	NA	ASSSTMDPKLRNTIY
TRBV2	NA	ASSGRNYEQY
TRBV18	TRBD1	ASSLYQDRRTRISGYEQY
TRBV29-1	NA	SARNAVNTGELF
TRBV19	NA	ASSERDTPNNQPQH
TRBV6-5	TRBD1	ASSYSRTGNTEAF
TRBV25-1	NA	ASSEGLAATDTQY
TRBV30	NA	AWSAEGGSSPLH
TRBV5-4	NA	ASSLGGTPSYNEQF